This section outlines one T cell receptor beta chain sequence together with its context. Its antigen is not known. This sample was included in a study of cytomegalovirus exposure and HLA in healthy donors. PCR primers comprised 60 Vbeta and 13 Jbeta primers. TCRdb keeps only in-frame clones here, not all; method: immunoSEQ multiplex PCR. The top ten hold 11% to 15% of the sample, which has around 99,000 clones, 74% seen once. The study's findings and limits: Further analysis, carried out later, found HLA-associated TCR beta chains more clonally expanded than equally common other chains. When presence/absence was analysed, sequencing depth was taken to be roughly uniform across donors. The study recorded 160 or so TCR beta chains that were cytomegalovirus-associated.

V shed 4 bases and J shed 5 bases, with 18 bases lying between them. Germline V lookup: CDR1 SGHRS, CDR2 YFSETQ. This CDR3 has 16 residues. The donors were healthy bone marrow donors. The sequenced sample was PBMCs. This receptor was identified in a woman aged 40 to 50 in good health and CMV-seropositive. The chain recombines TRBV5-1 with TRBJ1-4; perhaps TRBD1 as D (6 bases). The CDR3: CASSLAPIQGNEKLFF. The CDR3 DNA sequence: TGCGCCAGCAGCCTCGCCCCCATACAGGGAAATGAAAAACTGTTTTTT.